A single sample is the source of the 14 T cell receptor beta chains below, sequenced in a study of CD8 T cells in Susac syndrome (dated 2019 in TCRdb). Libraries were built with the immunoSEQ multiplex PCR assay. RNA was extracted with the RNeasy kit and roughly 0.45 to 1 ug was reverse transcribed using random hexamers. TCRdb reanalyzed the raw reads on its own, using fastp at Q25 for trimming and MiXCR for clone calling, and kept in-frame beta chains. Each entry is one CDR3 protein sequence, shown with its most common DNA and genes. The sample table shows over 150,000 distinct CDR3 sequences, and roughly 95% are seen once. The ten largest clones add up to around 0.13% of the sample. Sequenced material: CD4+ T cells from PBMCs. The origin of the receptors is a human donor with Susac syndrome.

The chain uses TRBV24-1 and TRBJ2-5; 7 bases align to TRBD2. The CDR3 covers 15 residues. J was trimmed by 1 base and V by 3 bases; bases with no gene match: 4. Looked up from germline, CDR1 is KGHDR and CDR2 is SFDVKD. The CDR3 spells CATSDRSGAQETQYF. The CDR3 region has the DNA TGTGCCACCAGTGATCGGAGCGGGGCCCAAGAGACCCAGTACTTC.

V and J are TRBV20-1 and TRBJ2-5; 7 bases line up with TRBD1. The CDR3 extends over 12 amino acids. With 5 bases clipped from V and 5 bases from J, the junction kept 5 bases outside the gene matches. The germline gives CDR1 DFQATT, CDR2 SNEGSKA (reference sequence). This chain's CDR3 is CSASDRAETQYF. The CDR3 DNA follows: TGCAGTGCTTCCGACAGGGCGGAGACCCAGTACTTC.

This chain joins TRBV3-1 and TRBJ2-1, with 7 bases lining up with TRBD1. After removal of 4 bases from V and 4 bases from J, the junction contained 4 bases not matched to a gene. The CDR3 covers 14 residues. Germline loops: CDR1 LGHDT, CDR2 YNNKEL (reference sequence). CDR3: CASSRPGQYNEQFF. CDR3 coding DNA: TGTGCCAGCAGCCGCCCGGGACAGTACAATGAGCAGTTCTTC.

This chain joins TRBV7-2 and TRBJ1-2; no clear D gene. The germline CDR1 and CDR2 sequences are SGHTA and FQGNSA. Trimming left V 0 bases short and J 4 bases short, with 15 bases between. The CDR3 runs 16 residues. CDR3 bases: TGTGCCAGCAGCTTAGCGAGCTTGGGCCAGAGCTATGGCTACACCTTC. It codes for CASSLASLGQSYGYTF.

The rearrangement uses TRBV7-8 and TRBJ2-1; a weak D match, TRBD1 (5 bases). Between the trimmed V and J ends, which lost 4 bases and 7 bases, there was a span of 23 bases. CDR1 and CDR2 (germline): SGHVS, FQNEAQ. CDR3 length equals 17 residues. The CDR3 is CASSSFRQGLEENEQFF. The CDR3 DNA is TGTGCCAGCAGCTCATTCCGGCAGGGCCTGGAAGAAAATGAGCAGTTCTTC.

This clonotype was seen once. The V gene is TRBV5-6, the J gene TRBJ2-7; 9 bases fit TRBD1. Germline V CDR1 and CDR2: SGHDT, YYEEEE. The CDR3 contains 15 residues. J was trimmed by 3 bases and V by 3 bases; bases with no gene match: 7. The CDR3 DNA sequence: TGTGCCAGCAGCTCGGCCGGGACAGGGCACTACGAGCAGTACTTC. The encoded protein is CASSSAGTGHYEQYF.

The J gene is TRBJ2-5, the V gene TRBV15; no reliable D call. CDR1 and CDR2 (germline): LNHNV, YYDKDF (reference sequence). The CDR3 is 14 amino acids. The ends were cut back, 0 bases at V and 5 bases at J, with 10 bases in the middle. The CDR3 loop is CATSRDFGSETQYF. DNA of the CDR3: TGTGCCACCAGCAGAGATTTCGGTTCGGAGACCCAGTACTTC.

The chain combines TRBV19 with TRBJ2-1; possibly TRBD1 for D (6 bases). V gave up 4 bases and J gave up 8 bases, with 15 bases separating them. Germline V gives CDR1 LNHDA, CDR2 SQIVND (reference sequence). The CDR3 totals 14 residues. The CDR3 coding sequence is TGTGCCAGTAGTAGCAATGCGGCAGGGGATGAGCAGTTCTTC. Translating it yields CASSSNAAGDEQFF.

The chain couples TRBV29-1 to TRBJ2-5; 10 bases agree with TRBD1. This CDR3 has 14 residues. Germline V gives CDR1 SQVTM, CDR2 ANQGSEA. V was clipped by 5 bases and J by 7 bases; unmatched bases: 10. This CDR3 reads CSVIPGQGQGTQYF. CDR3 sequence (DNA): TGCAGCGTTATTCCGGGACAGGGGCAGGGGACCCAGTACTTC.

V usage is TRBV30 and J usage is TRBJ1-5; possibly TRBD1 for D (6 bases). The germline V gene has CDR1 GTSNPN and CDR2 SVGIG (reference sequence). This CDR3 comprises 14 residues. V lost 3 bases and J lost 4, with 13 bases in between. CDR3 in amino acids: CAWSAGHRNQPQHF. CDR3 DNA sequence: TGTGCCTGGAGCGCGGGACACAGAAATCAGCCCCAGCATTTT.

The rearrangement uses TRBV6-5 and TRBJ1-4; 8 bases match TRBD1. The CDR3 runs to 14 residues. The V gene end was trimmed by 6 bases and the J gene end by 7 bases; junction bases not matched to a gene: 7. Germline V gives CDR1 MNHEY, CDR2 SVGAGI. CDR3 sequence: CASSLTGVGEKLFF. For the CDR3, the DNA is TGTGCCAGCAGCCTGACAGGGGTGGGTGAAAAACTGTTTTTT.

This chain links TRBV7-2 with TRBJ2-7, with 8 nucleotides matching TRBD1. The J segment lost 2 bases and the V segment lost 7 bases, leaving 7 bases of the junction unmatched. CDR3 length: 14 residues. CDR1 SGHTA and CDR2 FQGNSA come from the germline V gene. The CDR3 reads CASKGQDVTYEQYF. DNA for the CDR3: TGTGCCAGCAAGGGACAGGACGTTACCTACGAGCAGTACTTC.

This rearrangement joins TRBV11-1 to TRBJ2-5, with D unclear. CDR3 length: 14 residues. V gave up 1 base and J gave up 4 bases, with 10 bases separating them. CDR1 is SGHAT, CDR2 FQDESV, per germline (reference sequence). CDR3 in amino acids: CASSLGVSPETQYF. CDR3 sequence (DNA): TGTGCCAGCAGCTTAGGAGTCAGTCCAGAGACCCAGTACTTC.

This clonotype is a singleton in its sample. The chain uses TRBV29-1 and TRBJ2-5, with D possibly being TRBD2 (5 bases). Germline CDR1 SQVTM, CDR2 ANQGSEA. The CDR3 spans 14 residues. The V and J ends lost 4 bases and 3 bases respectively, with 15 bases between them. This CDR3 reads CSVGVQRGEETQYF. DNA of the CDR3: TGCAGCGTTGGGGTTCAACGGGGAGAAGAGACCCAGTACTTC.